This T cell receptor (beta chain) was obtained from a study of early T cells in non-severe SARS-CoV-2 infection. Study-level information: Investigators sequenced bulk RNA drawn from unsorted whole blood, and chains remained unpaired.

On this clonotype: Its antigen is currently unknown.

Broader study findings: VDJdb matching, biased toward anti-spike CD8 responses, missed private and CD4 specificities.

The trim removed 8 bases at V and 6 bases at J, leaving 6 bases unmatched. The CDR3 length is 12 residues. Germline V gene lookup returns CDR1 SEHNR and CDR2 FQNEAQ (reference sequence). TCRdb independently ran MiXCR on the 5' RACE reads; one entry per CDR3 protein. Of about 36,000 distinct CDR3 sequences listed, nearly 10% were seen once; the top ten hold roughly an eighth. The origin of this receptor is an adult who was a healthcare worker with PCR-confirmed SARS-CoV-2 infection or an uninfected control (not recorded which). The chain is built from TRBV7-9 and TRBJ1-1, with 7 bases fitting TRBD1. Sequenced: whole blood. Here the CDR3 DNA reads TGTGCCAGCTCTACTGGGACAGCTGAAGCTTTCTTT. Translation: CASSTGTAEAFF. Drawing the rest from reference TRBV7-9 and TRBJ1-1, the complete variable domain is DTGVSQNPRHKITKRGQNVTFRCDPISEHNRLYWYRQTLGQGPEFLTYFQNEAQLEKSRLLSDRFSAERPKGSFSTLEIQRTEQGDSAMYLCASSTGTAEAFFGQGTRLTVV.